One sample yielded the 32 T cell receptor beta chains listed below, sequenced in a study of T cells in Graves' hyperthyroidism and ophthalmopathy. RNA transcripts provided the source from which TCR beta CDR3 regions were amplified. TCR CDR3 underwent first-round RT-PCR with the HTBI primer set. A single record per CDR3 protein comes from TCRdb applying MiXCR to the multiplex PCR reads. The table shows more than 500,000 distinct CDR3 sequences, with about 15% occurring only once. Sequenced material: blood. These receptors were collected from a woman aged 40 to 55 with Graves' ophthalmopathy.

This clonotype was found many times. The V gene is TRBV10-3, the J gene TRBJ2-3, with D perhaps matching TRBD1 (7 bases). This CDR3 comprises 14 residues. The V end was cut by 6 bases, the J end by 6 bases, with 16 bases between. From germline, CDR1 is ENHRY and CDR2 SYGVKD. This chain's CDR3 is CAIRIDRDSDTQYF. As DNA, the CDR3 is TGTGCCATCAGGATCGACAGGGACTCGGATACGCAGTATTTT.

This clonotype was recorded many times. The chain's CDR3 is CASSSPGQGHNSPLHF. The CDR3 DNA reads as TGTGCCAGCAGTTCTCCGGGACAGGGACATAATTCACCCCTCCACTTT. The J gene is TRBJ1-6, the V gene TRBV28, with 9 bases fitting TRBD1. V dropped 4 bases and J dropped 5; count of bases not matched to a gene: 6. The CDR3 length is 16 residues. Germline V lookup: CDR1 MDHEN, CDR2 SYDVKM.

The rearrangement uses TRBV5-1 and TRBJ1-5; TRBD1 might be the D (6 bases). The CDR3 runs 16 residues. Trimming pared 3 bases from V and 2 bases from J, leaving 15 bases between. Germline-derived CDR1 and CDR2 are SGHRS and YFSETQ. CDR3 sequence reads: CASSYSGDGGNQPQHF. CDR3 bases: TGCGCCAGCAGCTATTCAGGGGACGGTGGCAATCAGCCCCAGCATTTT.

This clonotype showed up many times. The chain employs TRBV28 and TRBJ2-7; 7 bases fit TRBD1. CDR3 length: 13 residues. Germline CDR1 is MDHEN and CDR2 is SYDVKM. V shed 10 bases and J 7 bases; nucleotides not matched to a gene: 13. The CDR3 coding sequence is TGTGCCACGCACCGACAGGGACCTACGGAGCAGTACTTC. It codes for CATHRQGPTEQYF.

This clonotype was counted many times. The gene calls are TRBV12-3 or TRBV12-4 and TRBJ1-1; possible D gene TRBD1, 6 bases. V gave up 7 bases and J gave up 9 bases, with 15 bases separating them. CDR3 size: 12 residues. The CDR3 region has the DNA TGTGCCAGCAACCAAGCCCGGGGGCAAGCTTTCTTT. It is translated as CASNQARGQAFF.

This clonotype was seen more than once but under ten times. The CDR3 protein is CASSRGAADEQYF. The CDR3 DNA follows: TGTGCCAGCAGCCGCGGTGCCGCGGACGAGCAGTACTTC. V gene TRBV7-9 combines with J gene TRBJ2-7, with D unresolved. Trimming took 5 bases from V and 5 from J, leaving 13 bases between them. Germline V CDR1 and CDR2: SEHNR, FQNEAQ (reference sequence). The CDR3 has 13 residues.

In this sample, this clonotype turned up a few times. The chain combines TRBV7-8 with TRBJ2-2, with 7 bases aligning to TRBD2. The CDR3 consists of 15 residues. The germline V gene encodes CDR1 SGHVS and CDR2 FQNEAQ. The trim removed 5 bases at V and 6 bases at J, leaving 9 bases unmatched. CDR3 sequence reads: CASSPLSGEAGELFF. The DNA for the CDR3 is TGTGCCAGCAGCCCCCTCAGCGGGGAAGCCGGGGAGCTGTTTTTT.

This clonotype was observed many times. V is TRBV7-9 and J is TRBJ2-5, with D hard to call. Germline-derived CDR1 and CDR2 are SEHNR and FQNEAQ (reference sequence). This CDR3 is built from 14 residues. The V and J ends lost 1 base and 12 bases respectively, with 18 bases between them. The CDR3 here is CASSLEDGLAVKYF. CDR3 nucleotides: TGTGCCAGCAGCTTAGAAGATGGCCTCGCCGTGAAGTACTTC.

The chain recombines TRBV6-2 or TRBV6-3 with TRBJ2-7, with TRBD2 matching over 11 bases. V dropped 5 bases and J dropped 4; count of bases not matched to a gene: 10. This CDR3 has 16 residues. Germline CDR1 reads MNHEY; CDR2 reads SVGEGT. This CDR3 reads CASSTTTSGSFYEQYF. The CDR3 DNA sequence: TGTGCCAGCAGTACTACAACTAGCGGGAGCTTTTACGAGCAGTACTTC.

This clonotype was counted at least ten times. The DNA for the CDR3 is TGTGCCAGCAGAAGGGGACTAGCCCACGAGCAGTACTTC. This translates into CASRRGLAHEQYF. The chain couples TRBV6-5 to TRBJ2-7; TRBD2 matches 9 bases. J lost 5 bases, V lost 6 bases, and 5 bases had no gene match. Germline V gene sequence: CDR1 MNHEY, CDR2 SVGAGI. The CDR3 runs 13 residues.

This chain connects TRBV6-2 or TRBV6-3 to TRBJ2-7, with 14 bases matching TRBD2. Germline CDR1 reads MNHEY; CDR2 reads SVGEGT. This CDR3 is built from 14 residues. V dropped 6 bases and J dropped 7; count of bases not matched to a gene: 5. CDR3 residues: CASRGLAGAREQYF. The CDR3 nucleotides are TGTGCCAGCAGGGGACTAGCGGGAGCTCGGGAGCAGTACTTC.

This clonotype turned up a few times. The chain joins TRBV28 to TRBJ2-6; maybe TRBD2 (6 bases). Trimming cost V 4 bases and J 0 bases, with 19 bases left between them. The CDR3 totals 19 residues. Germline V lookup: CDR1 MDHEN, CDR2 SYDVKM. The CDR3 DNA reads TGTGCCAGCAGTTCCCCTCTCGGGGGTGGGAGCTCTGGGGCCAACGTCCTGACTTTC. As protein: CASSSPLGGGSSGANVLTF. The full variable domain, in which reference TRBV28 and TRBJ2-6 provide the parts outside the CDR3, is DVKVTQSSRYLVKRTGEKVFLECVQDMDHENMFWYRQDPGLGLRLIYFSYDVKMKEKGDIPEGYSVSREKKERFSLILESASTNQTSMYLCASSSPLGGGSSGANVLTFGAGSRLTVL.

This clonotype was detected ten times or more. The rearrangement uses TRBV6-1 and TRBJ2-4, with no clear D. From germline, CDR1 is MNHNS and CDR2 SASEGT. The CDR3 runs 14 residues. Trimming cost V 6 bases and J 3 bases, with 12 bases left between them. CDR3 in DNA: TGTGCCAGCAGCAAAGACGCAGTCAAAAACATTCAGTACTTC. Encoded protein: CASSKDAVKNIQYF.

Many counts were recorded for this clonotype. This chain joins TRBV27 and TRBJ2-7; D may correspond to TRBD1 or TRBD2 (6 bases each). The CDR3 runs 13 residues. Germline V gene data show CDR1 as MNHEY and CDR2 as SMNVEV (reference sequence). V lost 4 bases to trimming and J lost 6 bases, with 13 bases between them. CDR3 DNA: TGTGCCAGCAGTTGGGGGGCTTTACGCGAGCAGTACTTC. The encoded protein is CASSWGALREQYF.

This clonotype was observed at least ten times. The CDR3 region is CASSSNLIAGQYF. The CDR3, as DNA: TGTGCCAGCAGCTCAAACCTAATCGCGGGGCAGTACTTC. The chain carries TRBV7-2 and TRBJ2-7; perhaps TRBD2 as D (5 bases). Trimming stripped 4 bases from V and 9 bases from J, with 16 bases between. The V gene's germline CDR1 is SGHTA and CDR2 FQGNSA. This CDR3 spans 13 amino acids. Using reference TRBV7-2 and TRBJ2-7 for the parts outside the CDR3, the full variable domain is GAGVSQSPSNKVTEKGKDVELRCDPISGHTALYWYRQSLGQGLEFLIYFQGNSAPDKSGLPSDRFSAERTGGSVSTLTIQRTQQEDSAVYLCASSSNLIAGQYFGPGTRLTVT.

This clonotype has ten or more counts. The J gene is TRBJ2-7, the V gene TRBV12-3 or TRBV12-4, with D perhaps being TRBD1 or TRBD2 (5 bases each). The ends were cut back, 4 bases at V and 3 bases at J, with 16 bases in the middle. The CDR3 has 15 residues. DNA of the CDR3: TGTGCCAGCAGTTCGGAGTGGGGCGCGGGCTACGAGCAGTACTTC. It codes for CASSSEWGAGYEQYF.

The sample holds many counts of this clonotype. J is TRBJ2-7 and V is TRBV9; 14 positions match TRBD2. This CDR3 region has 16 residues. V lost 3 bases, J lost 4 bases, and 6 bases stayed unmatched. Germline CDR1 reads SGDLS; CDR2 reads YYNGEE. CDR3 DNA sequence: TGTGCCAGCAGCGCAGGGACTAGCGGGGGTTGGTACGAGCAGTACTTC. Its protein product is CASSAGTSGGWYEQYF.

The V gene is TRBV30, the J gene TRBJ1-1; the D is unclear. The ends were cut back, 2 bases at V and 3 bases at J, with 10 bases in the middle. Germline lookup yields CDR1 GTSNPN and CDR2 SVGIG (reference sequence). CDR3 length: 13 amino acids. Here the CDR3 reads CAWSSWVDTEAFF. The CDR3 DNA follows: TGTGCCTGGAGTTCCTGGGTGGACACTGAAGCTTTCTTT.

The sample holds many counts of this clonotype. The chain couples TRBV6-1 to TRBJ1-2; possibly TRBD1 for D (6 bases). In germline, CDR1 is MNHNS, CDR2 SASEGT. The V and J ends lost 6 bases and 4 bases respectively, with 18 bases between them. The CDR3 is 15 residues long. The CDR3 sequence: CASRERTAGGYGYTF. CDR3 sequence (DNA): TGTGCCAGCAGAGAAAGGACAGCGGGGGGCTATGGCTACACCTTC.

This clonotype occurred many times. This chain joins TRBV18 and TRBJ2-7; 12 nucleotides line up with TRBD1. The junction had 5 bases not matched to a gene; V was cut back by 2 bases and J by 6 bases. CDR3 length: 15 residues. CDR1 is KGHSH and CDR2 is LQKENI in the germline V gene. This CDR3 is CASSPAGQGAGEQYF. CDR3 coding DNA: TGTGCCAGCTCACCAGCGGGACAGGGGGCTGGCGAGCAGTACTTC.

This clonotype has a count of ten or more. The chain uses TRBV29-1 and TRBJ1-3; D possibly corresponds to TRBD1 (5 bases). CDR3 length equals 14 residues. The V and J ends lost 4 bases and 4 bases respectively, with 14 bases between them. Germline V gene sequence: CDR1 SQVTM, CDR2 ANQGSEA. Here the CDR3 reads CSVVIWDEGNTIYF. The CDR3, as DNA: TGCAGCGTTGTAATCTGGGACGAAGGAAACACCATATATTTT.

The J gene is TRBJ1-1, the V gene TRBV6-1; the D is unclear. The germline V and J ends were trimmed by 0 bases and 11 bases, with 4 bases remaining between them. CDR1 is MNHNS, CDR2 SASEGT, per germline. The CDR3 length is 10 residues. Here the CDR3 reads CASSEARAFF. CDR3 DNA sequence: TGTGCCAGCAGTGAAGCGCGGGCTTTCTTT.

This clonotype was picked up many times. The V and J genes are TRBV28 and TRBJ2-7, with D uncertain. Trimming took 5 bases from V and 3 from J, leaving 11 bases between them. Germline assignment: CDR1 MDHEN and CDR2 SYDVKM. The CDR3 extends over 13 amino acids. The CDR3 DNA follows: TGTGCCAGCAGTACGTATTTGGGCTACGAGCAGTACTTC. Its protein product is CASSTYLGYEQYF.

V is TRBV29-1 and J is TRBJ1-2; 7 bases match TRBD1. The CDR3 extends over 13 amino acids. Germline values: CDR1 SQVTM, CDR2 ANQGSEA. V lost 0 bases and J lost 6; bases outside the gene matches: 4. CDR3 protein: CSVEDFRGDGYTF. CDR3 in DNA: TGCAGCGTTGAAGATTTCAGGGGGGATGGCTACACCTTC.

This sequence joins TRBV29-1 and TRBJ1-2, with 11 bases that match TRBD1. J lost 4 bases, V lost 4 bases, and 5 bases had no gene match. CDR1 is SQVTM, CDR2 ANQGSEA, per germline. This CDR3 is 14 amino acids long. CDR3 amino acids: CSVVDRGRLYGYTF. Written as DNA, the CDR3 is TGCAGCGTTGTGGACAGGGGGCGACTCTATGGCTACACCTTC.

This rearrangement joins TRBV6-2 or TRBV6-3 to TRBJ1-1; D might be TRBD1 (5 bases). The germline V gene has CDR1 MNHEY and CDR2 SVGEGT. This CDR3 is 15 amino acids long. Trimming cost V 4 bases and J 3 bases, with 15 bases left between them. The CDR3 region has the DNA TGTGCCAGCAGTTTCCCCGGTGGGGGACACACTGAAGCTTTCTTT. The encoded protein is CASSFPGGGHTEAFF.

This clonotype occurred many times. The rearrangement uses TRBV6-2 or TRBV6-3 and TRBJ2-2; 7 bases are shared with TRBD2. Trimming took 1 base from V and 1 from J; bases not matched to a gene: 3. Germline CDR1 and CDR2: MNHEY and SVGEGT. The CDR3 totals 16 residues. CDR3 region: CASSYYASGNTGELFF. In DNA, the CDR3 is TGTGCCAGCAGTTACTACGCTAGCGGGAACACCGGGGAGCTGTTTTTT.

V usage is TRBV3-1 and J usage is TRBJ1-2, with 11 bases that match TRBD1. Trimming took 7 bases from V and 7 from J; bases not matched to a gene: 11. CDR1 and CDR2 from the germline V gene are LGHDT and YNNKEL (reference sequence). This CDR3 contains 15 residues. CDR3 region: CASNPGQGATFGYTF. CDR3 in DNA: TGTGCCAGCAACCCCGGACAGGGGGCGACTTTTGGCTACACCTTC.

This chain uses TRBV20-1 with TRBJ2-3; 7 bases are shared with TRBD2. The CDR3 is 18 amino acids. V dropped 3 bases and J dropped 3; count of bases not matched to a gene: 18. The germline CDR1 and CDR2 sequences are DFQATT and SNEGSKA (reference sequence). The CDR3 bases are TGCAGTGCTAGCCTGAATCGGCCAGGACCTAGCGGTACAGATACGCAGTATTTT. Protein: CSASLNRPGPSGTDTQYF.

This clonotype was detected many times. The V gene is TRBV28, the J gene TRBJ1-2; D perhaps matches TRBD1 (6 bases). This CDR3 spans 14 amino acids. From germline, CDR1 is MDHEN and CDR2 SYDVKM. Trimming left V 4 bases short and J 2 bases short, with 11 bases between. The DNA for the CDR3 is TGTGCCAGCAGTTATAAGGGGGACAACTATGGCTACACCTTC. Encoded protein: CASSYKGDNYGYTF.

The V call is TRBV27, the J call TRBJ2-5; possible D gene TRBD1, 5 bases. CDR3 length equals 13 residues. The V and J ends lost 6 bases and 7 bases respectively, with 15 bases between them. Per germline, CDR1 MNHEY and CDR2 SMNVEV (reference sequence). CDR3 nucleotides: TGTGCCAGCAGCCCCCCCCAGGGATGGACCCAGTACTTC. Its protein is CASSPPQGWTQYF.

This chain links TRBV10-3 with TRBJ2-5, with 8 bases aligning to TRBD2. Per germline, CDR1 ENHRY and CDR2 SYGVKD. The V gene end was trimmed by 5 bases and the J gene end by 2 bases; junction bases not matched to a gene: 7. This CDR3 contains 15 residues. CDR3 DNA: TGTGCCATCAGTCCCTCGGGACTAGGACAAGAGACCCAGTACTTC. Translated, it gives CAISPSGLGQETQYF.